This T cell receptor (beta chain) was observed in a study of Graves' ophthalmopathy and Graves' hyperthyroidism. This clonotype was recorded at least ten times. V was clipped by 4 bases and J by 5 bases; unmatched bases: 6. There are 14 residues in the CDR3. Germline CDR1 and CDR2: SEHNR and FQNEAQ (reference sequence). RNA transcripts served as template for amplifying TCR beta CDR3 sequences. HTBI primers primed a first-round RT-PCR, and a second-round multiplex PCR followed. TCRdb ran MiXCR on the multiplex PCR reads and lists one entry per CDR3 protein. Of approximately 640,000 distinct CDR3 sequences listed, over 40% are singletons.

The receptor comes from an adult man with Graves' ophthalmopathy. The specimen sequenced was peripheral blood. The V gene is TRBV7-9, the J gene TRBJ1-1; 8 bases are a match to TRBD1. CDR3 sequence: CASSYPTGGTEAFF. In nucleotides, the CDR3 is TGTGCCAGCAGCTACCCCACAGGGGGTACTGAAGCTTTCTTT. The full variable domain, rest sourced from reference TRBV7-9 and TRBJ1-1, is DTGVSQNPRHKITKRGQNVTFRCDPISEHNRLYWYRQTLGQGPEFLTYFQNEAQLEKSRLLSDRFSAERPKGSFSTLEIQRTEQGDSAMYLCASSYPTGGTEAFFGQGTRLTVV.